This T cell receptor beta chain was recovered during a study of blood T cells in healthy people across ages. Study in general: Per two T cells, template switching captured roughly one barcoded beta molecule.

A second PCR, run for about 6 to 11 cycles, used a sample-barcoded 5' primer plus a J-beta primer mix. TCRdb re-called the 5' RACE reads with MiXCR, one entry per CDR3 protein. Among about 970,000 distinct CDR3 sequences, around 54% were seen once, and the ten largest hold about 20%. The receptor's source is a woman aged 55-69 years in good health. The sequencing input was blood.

CDR3 amino acids: CASRAQGSVDEQYF. The CDR3 DNA sequence: TGTGCCAGCAGGGCACAGGGATCAGTCGACGAGCAGTACTTC. This rearrangement joins TRBV28 to TRBJ2-4; TRBD1 is a possible D gene (6 bases). The J call may be mistaken, given a closer DNA end match to TRBJ2-7. There are 14 residues in the CDR3. Germline V gene data show CDR1 as MDHEN and CDR2 as SYDVKM.